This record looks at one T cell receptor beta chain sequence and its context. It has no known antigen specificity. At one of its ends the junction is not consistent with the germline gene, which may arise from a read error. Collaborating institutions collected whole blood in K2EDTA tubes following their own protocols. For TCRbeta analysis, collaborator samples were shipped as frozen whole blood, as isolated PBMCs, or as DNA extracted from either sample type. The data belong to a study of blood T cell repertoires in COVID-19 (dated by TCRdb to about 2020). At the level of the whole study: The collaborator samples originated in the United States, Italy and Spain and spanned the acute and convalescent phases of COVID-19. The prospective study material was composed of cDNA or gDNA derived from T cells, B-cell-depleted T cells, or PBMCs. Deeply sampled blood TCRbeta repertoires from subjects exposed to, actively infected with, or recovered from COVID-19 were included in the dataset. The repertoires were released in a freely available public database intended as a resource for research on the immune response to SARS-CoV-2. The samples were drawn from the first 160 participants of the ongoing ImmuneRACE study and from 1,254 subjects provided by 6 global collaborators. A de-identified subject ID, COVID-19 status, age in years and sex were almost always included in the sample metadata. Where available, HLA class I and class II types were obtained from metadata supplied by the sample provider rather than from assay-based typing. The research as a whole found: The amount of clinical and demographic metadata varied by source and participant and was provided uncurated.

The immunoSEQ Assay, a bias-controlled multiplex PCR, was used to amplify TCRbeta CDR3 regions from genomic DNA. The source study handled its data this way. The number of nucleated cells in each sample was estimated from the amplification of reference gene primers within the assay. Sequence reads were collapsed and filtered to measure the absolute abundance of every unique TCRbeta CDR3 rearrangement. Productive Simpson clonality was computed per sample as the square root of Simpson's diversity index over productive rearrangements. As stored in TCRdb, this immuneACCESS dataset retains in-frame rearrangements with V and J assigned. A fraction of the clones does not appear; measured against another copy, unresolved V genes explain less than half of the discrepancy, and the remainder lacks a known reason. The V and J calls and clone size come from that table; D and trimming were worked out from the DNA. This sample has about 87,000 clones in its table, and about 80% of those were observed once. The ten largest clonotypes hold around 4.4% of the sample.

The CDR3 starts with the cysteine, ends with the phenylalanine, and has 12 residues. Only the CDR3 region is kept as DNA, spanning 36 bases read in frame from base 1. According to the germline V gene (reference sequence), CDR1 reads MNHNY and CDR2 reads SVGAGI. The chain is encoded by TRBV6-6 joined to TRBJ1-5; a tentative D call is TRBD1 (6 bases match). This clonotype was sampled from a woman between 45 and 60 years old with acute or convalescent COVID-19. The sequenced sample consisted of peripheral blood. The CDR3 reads CIQDRVNQPQHF. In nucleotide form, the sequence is TGCATACAGGACAGAGTTAATCAGCCCCAGCATTTT.